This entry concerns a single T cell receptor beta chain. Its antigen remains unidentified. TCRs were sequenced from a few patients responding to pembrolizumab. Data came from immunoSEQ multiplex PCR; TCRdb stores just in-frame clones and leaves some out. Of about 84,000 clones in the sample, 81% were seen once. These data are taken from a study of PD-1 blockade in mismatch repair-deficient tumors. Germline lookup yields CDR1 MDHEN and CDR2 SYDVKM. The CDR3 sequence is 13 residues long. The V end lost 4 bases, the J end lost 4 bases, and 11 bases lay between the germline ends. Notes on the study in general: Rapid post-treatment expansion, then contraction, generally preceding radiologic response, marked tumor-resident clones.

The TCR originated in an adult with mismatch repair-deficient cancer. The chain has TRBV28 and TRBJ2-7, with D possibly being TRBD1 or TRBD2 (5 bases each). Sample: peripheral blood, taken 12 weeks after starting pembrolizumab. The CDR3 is CASSSGTYYEQYF. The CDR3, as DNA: TGTGCCAGCAGTTCCGGGACCTATTACGAGCAGTACTTC.